These T cell receptor beta chains were read from a single sample in a study of OX40 agonist ivuxolimab in advanced cancers. Here immunoSEQ multiplex PCR was the method, and the copy in TCRdb shows in-frame clones only, minus some. The sample shows tens of thousands of clones, around 81% of them seen only once. The starting material was CD4+ or CD8+ T cells sorted from blood, obtained in a trial of the OX40 agonist ivuxolimab. The receptors were gathered from an adult with an advanced solid tumor such as melanoma, head and neck, liver or kidney cancer. The CDR3 runs from the conserved cysteine through the conserved F or W. D genes are given only for firm matches. Clone size is shown for a subset of rows, as once, few, many or a class of expanded clone.

TGTGCCAGCAGCCAAAAAACCCCGGCGCTTAACTATGGCTACACCTTC,CASSQKTPALNYGYTF,TRBJ1-2,-,TRBV4-2,once
TGTGCCAGTAGTATGTCGGGACGGCCCAACTATGGCTACACCTTC,CASSMSGRPNYGYTF,TRBJ1-2,-,TRBV19,-
TGTGCCAGCTCACCATACGGGCTCCGGGATCAGCCCCAGCATTTT,CASSPYGLRDQPQHF,TRBJ1-5,-,TRBV18,once
TGTGCCAGCAGTTTGACTTATAGCAATCAGCCCCAGCATTTT,CASSLTYSNQPQHF,TRBJ1-5,-,TRBV27,-
TGTGCCAGCAGCTTAGTGGGACAGGGGTTAGAGACCCAGTACTTC,CASSLVGQGLETQYF,TRBJ2-5,TRBD1,TRBV7-9,-
TGTGCCAGCAAACGGGACATTCATGCCTACGAGCAGTACTTC,CASKRDIHAYEQYF,TRBJ2-7,-,TRBV27,-
TGTGCCAGCAGCTTAGGGGGTCCCACTGAAGCTTTCTTT,CASSLGGPTEAFF,TRBJ1-1,-,TRBV7-6,-
TGTGCCAGCAGTTCCCACACGAACACCGGGGAGCTGTTTTTT,CASSSHTNTGELFF,TRBJ2-2,-,TRBV6-6,once
TGTGCCAGCGGGGGCAGTTCCCAAGAGACCCAGTACTTC,CASGGSSQETQYF,TRBJ2-5,-,TRBV6-5,-
TGTGCCAGCTGCCCCTCAGTCAACACCGGGGAGCTGTTTTTT,CASCPSVNTGELFF,TRBJ2-2,-,TRBV6-5,-
TGTGCCAGCAGCTTGTTAACAGCAGGCTACGAGCAGTACTTC,CASSLLTAGYEQYF,TRBJ2-7,-,TRBV5-1,once
TGTGCCAGCTCAGCGGTACAGGGGTACGAGCAGTACTTC,CASSAVQGYEQYF,TRBJ2-7,TRBD1,TRBV18,-
TGTGCCAGCAGTGAAGCTTTAGGACAGGGAGTCTACGAGCAGTACTTC,CASSEALGQGVYEQYF,TRBJ2-7,TRBD1,TRBV6-1,few
TGTGCCAGCAGCTTCGGGACAGGGATAAATGAGCAGTTCTTC,CASSFGTGINEQFF,TRBJ2-1,TRBD1,TRBV11-3,-
TGTGCCAGTAGCCCAGAGGGGCAGAGAAATTCACCCCTCCACTTT,CASSPEGQRNSPLHF,TRBJ1-6,-,TRBV19,few
TGTGCCAGCAGTCCGGACAGGGTTGCTCGCGAGCAGTACTTC,CASSPDRVAREQYF,TRBJ2-7,TRBD1,TRBV2,-
TGCGCCAGCAGCCAAGACGGGACTGGGGAGAGGGGGGCAGCGTACGAGCAGTACTTC,CASSQDGTGERGAAYEQYF,TRBJ2-7,-,TRBV4-1,-
TGTGCCACCCTTATAAGACAGGCCACTGAAGCTTTCTTT,CATLIRQATEAFF,TRBJ1-1,-,TRBV2,-
TGTGCCAGCAGCTCAGCAGGATCTTATGGCTACACCTTC,CASSSAGSYGYTF,TRBJ1-2,-,TRBV11-2,-
TGTGCCAGCAGCTCTGGACTAGCGGGCCTCCTCGCTACAAGCACAGATACGCAGTATTTT,CASSSGLAGLLATSTDTQYF,TRBJ2-3,TRBD2,TRBV7-8,-
TGTGCCAGCAGCACGGACAGGGGAGGCAACTATGGCTACACCTTC,CASSTDRGGNYGYTF,TRBJ1-2,TRBD1,TRBV7-9,-
TGTGCCAGCAGTGACTCCGGCGGTAATAGCAATCAGCCCCAGCATTTT,CASSDSGGNSNQPQHF,TRBJ1-5,-,TRBV6-4,-
TGTGCCACCAGCAGAGTGAACACTGAAGCTTTCTTT,CATSRVNTEAFF,TRBJ1-1,-,TRBV15,-
TGCAGTGCTAGAGGGGGCCCTGGCTACACCTTC,CSARGGPGYTF,TRBJ1-2,-,TRBV20-1,once
TGTGCCAGCAGTCCCTTGGGGGACAGGGTTTATGAGCAGTACTTC,CASSPLGDRVYEQYF,TRBJ2-7,TRBD1,TRBV6-1,few
TGTGCCAGCTCACCGGTCACCAACTCTGGAAACACCATATATTTT,CASSPVTNSGNTIYF,TRBJ1-3,-,TRBV18,-
TGTGCCAGCAGTTACGAGCGGGGGAGCTCCTACAATGAGCAGTTCTTC,CASSYERGSSYNEQFF,TRBJ2-1,TRBD2,TRBV6-5,-
TGTGCCAGCAGCTTATGGACTGAAGCTTTCTTT,CASSLWTEAFF,TRBJ1-1,-,TRBV7-2,once
TGTGCCAGCAGCGTAGAGGTCCTCTCCTACAATGAGCAGTTCTTC,CASSVEVLSYNEQFF,TRBJ2-1,-,TRBV9,-
TGTGCCAGCAGCCACGACACAGGGATAAACTATGGCTACACCTTC,CASSHDTGINYGYTF,TRBJ1-2,-,TRBV16,-
TGCACCAGCAGCCAAGGGCGGGGGGAACTGTTTTTT,CTSSQGRGELFF,TRBJ1-4,-,TRBV1,-
TGTGCCTGGAGTGAGGGTCCAGGTAGAGGTAATGAAAAACTGTTTTTT,CAWSEGPGRGNEKLFF,TRBJ1-4,-,TRBV30,few
TGTGCCAGTAGTATTGGGGGCAACCGGGAAGAGACCCAGTACTTC,CASSIGGNREETQYF,TRBJ2-5,-,TRBV19,-
TGTGCCAGCAGCTTAGTCCCAGGCGGAAACACCATATATTTT,CASSLVPGGNTIYF,TRBJ1-3,-,TRBV7-4,-
TGCAGCGTTGCCCCCGCGGGAAACACCATATATTTT,CSVAPAGNTIYF,TRBJ1-3,-,TRBV29-1,-
TGTGCCAGTAGTATAGAGGGAGCCTTCGGGGGGTATGGCTACACCTTC,CASSIEGAFGGYGYTF,TRBJ1-2,-,TRBV19,-